This T cell receptor beta chain was recovered during a study of OX40 agonist ivuxolimab in advanced cancers. The data were produced by immunoSEQ multiplex PCR, yet TCRdb's version contains in-frame clones alone and is incomplete. The sample includes some 83,000 clones, 93% of them seen just once. Turning to this clone: Its specificity is unknown.

Study-wide findings and caveats: Antigens targeted by the expanded peripheral T cells were not determined.

V was shortened by 2 bases and J by 4 bases, with 14 bases between the two germline ends. The CDR3 totals 15 residues. Germline CDR1 and CDR2: MDHEN and SYDVKM. The receptor was derived from an adult with an advanced solid tumor such as melanoma, head and neck, liver or kidney cancer. V is TRBV28 and J is TRBJ1-1; D not resolved. The material sequenced was CD4+ or CD8+ T cells sorted from blood, taken in a trial of the OX40 agonist ivuxolimab. This chain's CDR3 is CASSLTPSTGTEAFF. In DNA form, the CDR3 reads TGTGCCAGCAGTTTAACCCCATCAACGGGCACTGAAGCTTTCTTT.